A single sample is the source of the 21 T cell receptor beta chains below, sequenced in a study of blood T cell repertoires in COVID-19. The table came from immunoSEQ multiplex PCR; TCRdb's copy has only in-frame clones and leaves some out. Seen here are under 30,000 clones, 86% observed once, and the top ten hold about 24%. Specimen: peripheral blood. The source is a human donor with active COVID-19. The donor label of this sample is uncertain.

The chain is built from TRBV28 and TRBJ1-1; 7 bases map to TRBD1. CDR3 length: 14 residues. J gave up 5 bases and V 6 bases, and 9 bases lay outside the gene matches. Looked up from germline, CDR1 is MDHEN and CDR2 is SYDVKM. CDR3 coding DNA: TGTGCCAGCAGAGCGACAGGGACGACGACTGAAGCTTTCTTT. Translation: CASRATGTTTEAFF.

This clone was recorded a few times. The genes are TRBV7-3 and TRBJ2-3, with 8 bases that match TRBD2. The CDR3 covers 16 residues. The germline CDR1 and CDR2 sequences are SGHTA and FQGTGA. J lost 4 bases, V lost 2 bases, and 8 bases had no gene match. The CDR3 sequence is CASSLVGSGVADTQYF. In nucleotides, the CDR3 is TGTGCCAGCAGCTTAGTGGGTAGCGGGGTTGCAGATACGCAGTATTTT.

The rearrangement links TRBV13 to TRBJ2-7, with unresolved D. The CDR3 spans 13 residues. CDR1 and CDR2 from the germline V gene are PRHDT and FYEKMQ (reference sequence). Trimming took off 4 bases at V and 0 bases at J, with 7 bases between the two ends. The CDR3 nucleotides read TGTGCCAGCAGCTCGTCGAGCTCCTACGAGCAGTACTTC. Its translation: CASSSSSSYEQYF.

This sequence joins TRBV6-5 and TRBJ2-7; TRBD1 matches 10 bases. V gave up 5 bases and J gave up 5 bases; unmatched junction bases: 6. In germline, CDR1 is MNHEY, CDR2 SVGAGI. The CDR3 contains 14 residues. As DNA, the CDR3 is TGTGCCAGCAGTCCCGGGACAGGGGTCCACGAGCAGTACTTC. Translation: CASSPGTGVHEQYF.

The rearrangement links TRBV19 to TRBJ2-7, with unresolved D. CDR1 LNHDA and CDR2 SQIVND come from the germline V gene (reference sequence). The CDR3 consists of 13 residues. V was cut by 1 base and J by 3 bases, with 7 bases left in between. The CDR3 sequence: CASSIVAGYEQYF. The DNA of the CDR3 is TGTGCCAGTAGTATAGTCGCCGGCTACGAGCAGTACTTC.

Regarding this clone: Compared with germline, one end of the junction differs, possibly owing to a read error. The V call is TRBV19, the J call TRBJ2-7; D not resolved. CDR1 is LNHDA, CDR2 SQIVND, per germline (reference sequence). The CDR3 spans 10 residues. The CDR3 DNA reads TGTGCCAGTATTATTGCGGTCCCCCGGTTC. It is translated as CASIIAVPRF.

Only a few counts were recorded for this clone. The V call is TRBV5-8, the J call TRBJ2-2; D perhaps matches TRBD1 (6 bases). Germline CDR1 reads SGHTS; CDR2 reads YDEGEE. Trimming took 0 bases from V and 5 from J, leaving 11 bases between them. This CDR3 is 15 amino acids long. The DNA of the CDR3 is TGTGCCAGCAGCTTGGGCCAGGGGTTTACCGGGGAGCTGTTTTTT. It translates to CASSLGQGFTGELFF.

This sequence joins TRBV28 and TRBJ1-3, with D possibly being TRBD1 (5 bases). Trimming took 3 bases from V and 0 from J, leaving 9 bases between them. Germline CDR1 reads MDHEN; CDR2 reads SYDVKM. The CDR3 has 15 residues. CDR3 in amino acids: CASSFIGGSGNTIYF. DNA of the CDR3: TGTGCCAGCAGTTTTATCGGGGGCTCTGGAAACACCATATATTTT.

Here the CDR3 reads CASSQLDLVTSGRPYF. The CDR3 DNA follows: TGCGCCAGCAGCCAATTGGACTTGGTGACTAGCGGGAGGCCGTATTTT. V gene TRBV4-1 combines with J gene TRBJ2-3, with 13 bases identical to TRBD2. Germline-derived CDR1 and CDR2 are MGHRA and YSYEKL. This CDR3 has 16 residues. The V gene end was trimmed by 2 bases and the J gene end by 14 bases; junction bases not matched to a gene: 13.

CDR3 sequence reads: CASSGGLISSGNTIYF. The CDR3 DNA follows: TGTGCCAGCAGCGGGGGACTTATAAGCTCTGGAAACACCATATATTTT. The rearrangement joins TRBV5-4 to TRBJ1-3; D is possibly TRBD1 (5 bases). In germline, CDR1 is SGHNT, CDR2 YYREEE (reference sequence). The V end lost 4 bases, the J end lost 0 bases, and 14 bases lay between the germline ends. This CDR3 region has 16 residues.

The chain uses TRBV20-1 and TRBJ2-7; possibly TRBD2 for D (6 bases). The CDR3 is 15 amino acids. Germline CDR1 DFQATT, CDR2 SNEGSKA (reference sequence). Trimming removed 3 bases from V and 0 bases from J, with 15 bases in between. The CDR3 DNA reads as TGCAGTGCTAGTGGCAACCGGGGGAGCTCCTACGAGCAGTACTTC. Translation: CSASGNRGSSYEQYF.

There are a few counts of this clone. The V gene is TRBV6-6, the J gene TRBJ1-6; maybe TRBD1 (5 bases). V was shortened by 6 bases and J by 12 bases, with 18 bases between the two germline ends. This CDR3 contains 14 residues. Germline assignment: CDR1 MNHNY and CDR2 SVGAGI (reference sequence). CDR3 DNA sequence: TGTGCCAGCAGAACGGGACTGGGAATTGGACCCCTCCACTTT. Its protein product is CASRTGLGIGPLHF.

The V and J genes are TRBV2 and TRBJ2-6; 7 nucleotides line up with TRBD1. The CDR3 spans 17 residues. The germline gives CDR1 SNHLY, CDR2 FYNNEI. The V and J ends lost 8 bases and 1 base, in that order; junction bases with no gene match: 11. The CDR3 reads CASFGRDRESGANVLTF. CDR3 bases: TGTGCCAGCTTTGGCCGGGACAGAGAATCTGGGGCCAACGTCCTGACTTTC. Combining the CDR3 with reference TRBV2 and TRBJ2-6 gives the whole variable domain EPEVTQTPSHQVTQMGQEVILRCVPISNHLYFYWYRQILGQKVEFLVSFYNNEISEKSEIFDDQFSVERPDGSNFTLKIRSTKLEDSAMYFCASFGRDRESGANVLTFGAGSRLTVL.

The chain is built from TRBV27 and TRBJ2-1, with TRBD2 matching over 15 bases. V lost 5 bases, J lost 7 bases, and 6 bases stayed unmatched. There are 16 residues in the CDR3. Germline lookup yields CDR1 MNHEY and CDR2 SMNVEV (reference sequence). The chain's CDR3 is CASSPRTSGRGNEQFF. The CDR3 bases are TGTGCCAGCAGTCCCCGGACTAGCGGGAGGGGTAATGAGCAGTTCTTC.

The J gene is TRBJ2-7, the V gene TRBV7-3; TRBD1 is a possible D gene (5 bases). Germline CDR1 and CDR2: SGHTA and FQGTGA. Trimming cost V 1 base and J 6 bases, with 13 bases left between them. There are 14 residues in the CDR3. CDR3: CASSLNPGYGEQYF. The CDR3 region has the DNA TGTGCCAGCAGCTTAAACCCAGGGTACGGCGAGCAGTACTTC.

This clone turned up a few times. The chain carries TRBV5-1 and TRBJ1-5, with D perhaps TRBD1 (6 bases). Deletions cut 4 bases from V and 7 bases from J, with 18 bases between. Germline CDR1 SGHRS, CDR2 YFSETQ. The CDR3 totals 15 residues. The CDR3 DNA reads TGCGCCAGCAGCCAGGACAGCCCCTCGGGGCAGCCCCAGCATTTT. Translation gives CASSQDSPSGQPQHF.

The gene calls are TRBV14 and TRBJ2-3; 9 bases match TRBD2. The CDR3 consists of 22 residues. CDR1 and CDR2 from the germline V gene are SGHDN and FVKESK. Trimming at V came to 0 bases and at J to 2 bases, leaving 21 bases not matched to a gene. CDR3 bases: TGTGCCAGCAGCCAAGATCCTTACTTTAGCGGGAGCGACGAGGTCTACACAGATACGCAGTATTTT. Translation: CASSQDPYFSGSDEVYTDTQYF.

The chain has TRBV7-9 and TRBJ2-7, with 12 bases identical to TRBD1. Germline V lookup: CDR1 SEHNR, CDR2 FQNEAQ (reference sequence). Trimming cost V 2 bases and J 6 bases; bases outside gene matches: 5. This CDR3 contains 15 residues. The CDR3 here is CASSLMGQGALEQYF. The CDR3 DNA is TGTGCCAGCAGCTTAATGGGACAGGGGGCCCTCGAGCAGTACTTC.

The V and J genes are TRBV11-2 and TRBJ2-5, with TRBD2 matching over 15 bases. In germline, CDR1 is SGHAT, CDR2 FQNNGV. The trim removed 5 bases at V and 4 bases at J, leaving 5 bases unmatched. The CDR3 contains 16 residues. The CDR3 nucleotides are TGTGCCAGCAGCCCCTGGACTAGCGGGGGGGCAGAGACCCAGTACTTC. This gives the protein CASSPWTSGGAETQYF. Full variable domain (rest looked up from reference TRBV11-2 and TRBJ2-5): EAGVAQSPRYKIIEKRQSVAFWCNPISGHATLYWYQQILGQGPKLLIQFQNNGVVDDSQLPKDRFSAERLKGVDSTLKIQPAKLEDSAVYLCASSPWTSGGAETQYFGPGTRLLVL.

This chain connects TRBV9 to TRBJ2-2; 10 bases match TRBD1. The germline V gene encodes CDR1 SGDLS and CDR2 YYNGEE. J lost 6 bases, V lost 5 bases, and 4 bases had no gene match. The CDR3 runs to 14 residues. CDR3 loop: CASRGTGVSGELFF. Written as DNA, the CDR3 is TGTGCCAGCAGGGGGACAGGGGTATCCGGGGAGCTGTTTTTT.

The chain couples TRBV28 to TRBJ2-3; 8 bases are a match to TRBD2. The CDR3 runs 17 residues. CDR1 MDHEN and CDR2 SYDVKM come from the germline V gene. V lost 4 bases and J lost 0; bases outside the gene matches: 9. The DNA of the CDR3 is TGTGCCAGCAGTTCACTAGCGGACTCCACTAGCACAGATACGCAGTATTTT. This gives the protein CASSSLADSTSTDTQYF.